This is a list of T cell receptor beta chains from one sample in a study of blood T cells in healthy people across ages. TCRdb reprocessed the 5' RACE reads with MiXCR, giving one entry per CDR3 protein. The sample shows 1 million or so distinct CDR3 sequences, under 45% of them seen only once. Sequenced: blood. The receptor set was obtained from a woman aged 60-70 years in good health. Each CDR3 is given with its conserved first and last residue. A D gene is named only where the DNA matches it firmly. Only some rows state a clone size, as once, few, many or a class for expanded clones.

j_call,v_call,clone_size,d_call,cdr3_aa,cdr3_nt
TRBJ1-5,TRBV6-5,few,-,CASSYWGSRLASNQPQHF,TGTGCCAGCAGTTACTGGGGGTCGCGTCTAGCAAGCAATCAGCCCCAGCATTTT
TRBJ2-1,TRBV5-1,few,TRBD2,CASSPITGTSGSNEQFF,TGCGCCAGCAGCCCTATTACCGGGACTAGCGGGAGTAATGAGCAGTTCTTC
TRBJ1-6,TRBV20-1,-,TRBD1,CSHNRGGALHF,TGCAGTCACAACAGGGGGGGAGCCCTCCACTTT
TRBJ2-6,TRBV2,few,TRBD1,CASSPDRGSSGANVLTF,TGTGCCAGCAGTCCGGACAGGGGGAGCTCTGGGGCCAACGTCCTGACTTTC
TRBJ2-3,TRBV3-1,-,-,CASSQEFVGGDTQYF,TGTGCCAGCAGCCAAGAGTTTGTGGGGGGAGATACGCAGTATTTT
TRBJ2-5,TRBV6-5,-,TRBD2,CASRAGGSTEETQYF,TGTGCCAGCAGAGCTGGCGGGAGTACGGAAGAGACCCAGTACTTC
TRBJ2-3,TRBV6-1,-,TRBD2,CASRGQRASGRRDTQYF,TGTGCCAGCAGGGGGCAAAGGGCTAGCGGGAGAAGAGATACGCAGTATTTT
TRBJ2-7,TRBV10-1,-,TRBD2,CASSDGGAGVHEQYF,TGCGCCAGCAGTGACGGGGGGGCAGGGGTTCACGAGCAGTACTTC
TRBJ2-7,TRBV15,-,-,CATSRGPDGAYEQYF,TGTGCCACCAGCAGGGGGCCTGATGGGGCCTACGAGCAGTACTTC
TRBJ2-1,TRBV6-5,-,-,CASSYWDQSSYNEQFF,TGTGCCAGCAGTTACTGGGACCAGAGCTCCTACAATGAGCAGTTCTTC
TRBJ2-7,TRBV21-1,few,-,CASSKGIRAGVYEQYF,TGTGCCAGCAGCAAAGGAATACGAGCGGGAGTATACGAGCAGTACTTC
TRBJ2-3,TRBV6-4,few,TRBD2,CASSVLGGSTDTQYF,TGTGCCAGCAGTGTCCTAGGCGGGAGTACAGATACGCAGTATTTT
TRBJ2-5,TRBV6-5,-,TRBD1,CASSPLPGQGFGTQYF,TGTGCCAGCAGTCCTCTGCCGGGACAGGGATTTGGGACCCAGTACTTC
TRBJ2-3,TRBV6-6,-,-,CASSYQPFSTDTQYF,TGTGCCAGCAGTTACCAGCCGTTTAGCACAGATACGCAGTATTTT
TRBJ2-3,TRBV28,-,-,CASSSPGTSTDTQYF,TGTGCCAGCAGTTCACCAGGAACTAGCACAGATACGCAGTATTTT
TRBJ1-5,TRBV28,-,-,CASRPPGPDNQPQHF,TGTGCCAGCAGGCCCCCCGGGCCCGATAATCAGCCCCAGCATTTT
TRBJ2-3,TRBV3-1,once,TRBD1,CASSQETGGKDTQYF,TGTGCCAGCAGCCAAGAAACAGGGGGGAAGGATACGCAGTATTTT
TRBJ2-3,TRBV20-1,many,-,CSARVWGDTQYF,TGCAGTGCTAGAGTATGGGGAGATACGCAGTATTTT
TRBJ2-6,TRBV5-1,few,-,CASSSDGTSGANVLTF,TGCGCCAGCAGTTCCGACGGGACCTCTGGGGCCAACGTCCTGACTTTC
TRBJ2-3,TRBV3-1,-,TRBD2,CASSQGRERERTDTQYF,TGTGCCAGCAGCCAGGGGCGGGAGCGGGAAAGGACAGATACGCAGTATTTT
TRBJ2-7,TRBV6-2/TRBV6-3,many,TRBD2,CASSSHSGTISYEQYF,TGTGCCAGCAGTTCCCATAGCGGGACCATCTCCTACGAGCAGTACTTC
TRBJ1-2,TRBV10-3,once,TRBD1,CAIRRDRDFYSYTF,TGTGCCATCAGGAGGGACAGGGATTTCTATAGCTACACCTTC
TRBJ1-5,TRBV18,-,-,CASSQRQRARQPQHF,TGTGCCAGCTCACAACGACAGAGGGCTCGTCAGCCCCAGCATTTT
TRBJ1-1,TRBV12-3/TRBV12-4,-,-,CASSPSRGEAFF,TGTGCCAGCAGCCCCTCGAGGGGAGAAGCTTTCTTT
TRBJ2-7,TRBV20-1,few,TRBD2,CSARSSGSSYEQYF,TGCAGTGCTAGATCTAGCGGGAGTTCCTACGAGCAGTACTTC
TRBJ2-3,TRBV7-9,-,-,CASSFTGPRGTDTQYF,TGTGCCAGCAGCTTTACGGGACCCCGAGGGACAGATACGCAGTATTTT
TRBJ2-1,TRBV9,few,-,CASSVEGSADEQFF,TGTGCCAGCAGCGTAGAAGGGAGTGCGGATGAGCAGTTCTTC
TRBJ2-6,TRBV6-6,-,-,CASSPIPVPGANVLTF,TGTGCCAGCAGTCCTATTCCGGTCCCTGGGGCCAACGTCCTGACTTTC
TRBJ2-5,TRBV5-6,-,-,CASSLETLGREQYF,TGTGCTAGCAGCTTAGAGACCCTTGGAAGAGAGCAGTACTTC
TRBJ1-5,TRBV7-3,-,-,CASSLTASGRGDQPQHF,TGTGCCAGCAGCTTAACGGCGAGCGGGAGGGGGGATCAGCCCCAGCATTTT
TRBJ2-5,TRBV7-2,-,-,CASSARGPKLRETQYF,TGTGCCAGCAGCGCCCGGGGGCCCAAACTCAGAGAGACCCAGTACTTC
TRBJ1-2,TRBV7-9,-,-,CASSLGVRGDGYTF,TGTGCCAGCAGCTTAGGGGTCAGGGGAGATGGCTACACCTTC
TRBJ2-3,TRBV29-1,few,-,CSGALAFNTDTQYF,TGCAGCGGGGCCCTAGCGTTTAACACAGATACGCAGTATTTT
TRBJ1-2,TRBV7-6,few,TRBD1,CATLGQYGYTF,TGTGCCACTTTGGGACAGTATGGCTACACCTTC
TRBJ2-3,TRBV3-1,-,-,CASSRHQEIPQYF,TGTGCCAGCAGCCGGCATCAGGAGATACCGCAGTATTTT
TRBJ2-7,TRBV20-1,-,TRBD1,CSAPSPRDRGTSSEQYF,TGCAGTGCTCCCTCCCCAAGGGACAGGGGAACGTCGAGCGAGCAGTACTTC
TRBJ2-3,TRBV5-6,few,TRBD2,CASSLSAGLTDTQYF,TGTGCCAGCAGCTTGTCAGCGGGACTCACAGATACGCAGTATTTT
TRBJ2-1,TRBV5-1,-,-,CASSLHPGTEYNEQFF,TGCGCCAGCAGCTTGCACCCCGGGACCGAATACAATGAGCAGTTCTTC
TRBJ1-4,TRBV28,-,-,CASSPRGAIGEKLFF,TGTGCCAGCAGTCCACGGGGCGCAATAGGGGAAAAACTGTTTTTT
TRBJ1-4,TRBV28,-,-,CASSFRTSVWGGLFF,TGTGCCAGCAGTTTTCGCACTTCCGTCTGGGGTGGGCTGTTTTTT
TRBJ2-7,TRBV6-6,-,-,CASSYPPSGLPSYEQYF,TGTGCCAGCAGTTACCCCCCGAGCGGGCTACCCTCCTACGAGCAGTACTTC
TRBJ2-1,TRBV4-1,-,TRBD2,CASSQIFSGRAFNEQFF,TGCGCCAGCAGCCAGATATTTAGCGGGAGGGCCTTCAATGAGCAGTTCTTC